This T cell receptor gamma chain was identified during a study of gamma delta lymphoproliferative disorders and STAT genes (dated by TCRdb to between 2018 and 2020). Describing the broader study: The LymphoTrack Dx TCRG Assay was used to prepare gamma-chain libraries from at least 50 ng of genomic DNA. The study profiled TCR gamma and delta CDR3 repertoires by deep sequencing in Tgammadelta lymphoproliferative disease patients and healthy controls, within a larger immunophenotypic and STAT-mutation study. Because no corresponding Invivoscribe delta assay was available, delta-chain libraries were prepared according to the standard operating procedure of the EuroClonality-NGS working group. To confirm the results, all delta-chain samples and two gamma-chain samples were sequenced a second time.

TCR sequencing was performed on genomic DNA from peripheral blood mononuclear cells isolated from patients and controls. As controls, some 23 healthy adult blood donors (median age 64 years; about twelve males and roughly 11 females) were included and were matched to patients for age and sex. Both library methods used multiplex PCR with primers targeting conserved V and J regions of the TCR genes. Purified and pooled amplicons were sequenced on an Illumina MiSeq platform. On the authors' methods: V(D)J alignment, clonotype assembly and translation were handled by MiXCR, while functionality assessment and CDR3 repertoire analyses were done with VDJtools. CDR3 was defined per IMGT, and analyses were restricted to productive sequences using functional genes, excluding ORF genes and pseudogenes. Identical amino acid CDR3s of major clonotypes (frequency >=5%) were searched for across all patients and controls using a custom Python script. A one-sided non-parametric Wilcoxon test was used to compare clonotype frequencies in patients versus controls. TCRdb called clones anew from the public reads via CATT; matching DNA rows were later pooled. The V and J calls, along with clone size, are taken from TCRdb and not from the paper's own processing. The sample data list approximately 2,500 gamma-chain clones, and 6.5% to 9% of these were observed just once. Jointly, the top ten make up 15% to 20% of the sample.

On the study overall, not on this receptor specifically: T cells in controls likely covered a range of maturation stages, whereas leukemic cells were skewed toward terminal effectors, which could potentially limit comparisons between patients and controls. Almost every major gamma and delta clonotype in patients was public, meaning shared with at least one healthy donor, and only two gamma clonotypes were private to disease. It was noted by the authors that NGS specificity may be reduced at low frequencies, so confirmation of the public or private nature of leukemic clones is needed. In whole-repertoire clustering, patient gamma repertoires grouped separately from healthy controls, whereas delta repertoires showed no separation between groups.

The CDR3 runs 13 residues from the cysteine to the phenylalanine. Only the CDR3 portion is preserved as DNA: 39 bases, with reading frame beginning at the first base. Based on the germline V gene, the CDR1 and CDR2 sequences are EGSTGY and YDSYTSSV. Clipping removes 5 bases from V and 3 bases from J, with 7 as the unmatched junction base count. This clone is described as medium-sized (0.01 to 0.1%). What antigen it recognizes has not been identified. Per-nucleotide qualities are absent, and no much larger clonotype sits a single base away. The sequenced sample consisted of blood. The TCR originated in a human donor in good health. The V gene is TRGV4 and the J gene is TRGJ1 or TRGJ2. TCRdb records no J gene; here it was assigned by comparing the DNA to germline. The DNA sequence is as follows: TGTGCCACCTGGGCTAAAGGTTATTATAAGAAACTCTTT. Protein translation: CATWAKGYYKKLF.